The 10 T cell receptor beta chains presented below share a single source sample, sequenced in a study of T cells in Graves' hyperthyroidism and ophthalmopathy. RNA transcripts yielded amplified TCR beta CDR3 regions. A set of HTBI primers served as the primers for a first-round RT-PCR of the TCR CDR3. TCRdb independently ran MiXCR on the multiplex PCR reads; one entry per CDR3 protein. The table has more than 500,000 distinct CDR3 sequences, 15% to 20% seen once; the top ten hold 25% to 30%. Sequencing was performed on blood. The source is a woman aged 30 to 39 with Graves' ophthalmopathy.

CDR3 protein: CASSPRAGSNTEAFF. CDR3 sequence (DNA): TGTGCCAGCAGCCCCCGGGCAGGGTCGAACACTGAAGCTTTCTTT. The chain couples TRBV7-3 to TRBJ1-1; TRBD1 might be the D (5 bases). V lost 5 bases and J lost 1, with 14 bases in between. The CDR3 runs 15 residues. Germline CDR1 and CDR2: SGHTA and FQGTGA.

The table lists this clonotype with a few counts. The chain has TRBV6-1 and TRBJ1-5; TRBD1 is a possible D gene (6 bases). Looked up from germline, CDR1 is MNHNS and CDR2 is SASEGT. V dropped 7 bases and J dropped 3 bases, with 19 bases sitting between them. This CDR3 spans 16 amino acids. CDR3 DNA: TGTGCCAGCACCACGGGGGCAGGGCCATCCAATCAGCCCCAGCATTTT. Amino acids: CASTTGAGPSNQPQHF.

This clonotype showed up many times. The rearrangement joins TRBV6-2 or TRBV6-3 to TRBJ2-7, with TRBD2 matching 11 bases. With 7 bases clipped from V and 2 bases from J, the junction kept 1 base outside the gene matches. CDR1 is MNHEY, CDR2 SVGEGT, per germline. The CDR3 is made up of 13 amino acids. The CDR3 DNA sequence: TGTGCCAGCATGACTAGCGGGGCCTACGAGCAGTACTTC. This sequence encodes CASMTSGAYEQYF.

This clonotype was found many times. The V call is TRBV11-2, the J call TRBJ2-5; a weak D match, TRBD1 (6 bases). The CDR3 runs to 16 residues. CDR1 and CDR2 from the germline V gene are SGHAT and FQNNGV. Trimming removed 5 bases from V and 2 bases from J, with 18 bases in between. CDR3 bases: TGTGCCAGCAGCGACCAAGATCGGACAGCTCAAGAGACCCAGTACTTC. Its translation is CASSDQDRTAQETQYF.

This clonotype has ten or more counts. CDR3 in DNA: TGTGCCAGCAGCTTTGAGAGTGCGCAGGTGGCGAACACTGAAGCTTTCTTT. This sequence encodes CASSFESAQVANTEAFF. The genes are TRBV7-6 and TRBJ1-1; D gene uncertain. The V end was cut by 3 bases, the J end by 1 base, with 18 bases between. CDR1 is SGHVS and CDR2 is FNYEAQ in the germline V gene. The CDR3 covers 17 residues.

The chain links TRBV24-1 to TRBJ2-3; 14 nucleotides line up with TRBD2. Germline V gene lookup returns CDR1 KGHDR and CDR2 SFDVKD. After removal of 4 bases from V and 5 bases from J, the junction contained 16 bases not matched to a gene. The CDR3 is made up of 20 amino acids. The CDR3 sequence: CATSDYGLAGGIDRGDTQYF. CDR3 in DNA: TGTGCCACCAGTGACTACGGACTAGCGGGAGGAATAGATCGTGGAGATACGCAGTATTTT.

The sample holds many counts of this clonotype. CDR3 loop: CASSLAGDSETQYF. The CDR3 bases are TGTGCCAGCAGCCTGGCGGGAGATTCAGAGACCCAGTACTTC. The gene calls are TRBV3-1 and TRBJ2-5; the match to TRBD2 covers 7 bases. The CDR3 has 14 residues. Germline-derived CDR1 and CDR2 are LGHDT and YNNKEL (reference sequence). V trimming: 4 bases; J trimming: 4 bases; junction bases outside the gene matches: 6.

This clonotype appeared once. This sequence joins TRBV6-1 and TRBJ2-5; the D gene is possibly TRBD2 (6 bases). Germline CDR1 is MNHNS and CDR2 is SASEGT. This CDR3 spans 16 amino acids. V shed 4 bases and J shed 6 bases, with 21 bases lying between them. The CDR3 protein is CASSGLGLTGVKTQYF. Written as DNA, the CDR3 is TGTGCCAGCAGTGGTTTGGGTCTAACGGGAGTTAAGACCCAGTACTTC.

This clonotype was picked up many times. The rearrangement joins TRBV15 to TRBJ2-7; no firm D call. The length of the CDR3 is 14 residues. Germline CDR1 reads LNHNV; CDR2 reads YYDKDF (reference sequence). Trimming removed 0 bases from V and 2 bases from J, with 8 bases in between. In DNA, the CDR3 is TGTGCCACCAGCAGAGATGGAACAGCCTACGAGCAGTACTTC. This sequence encodes CATSRDGTAYEQYF.

This clonotype showed up just a few times. The chain recombines TRBV20-1 with TRBJ2-1; the match to TRBD2 covers 10 bases. The CDR3 spans 13 residues. Unmatched junction bases numbered 7, after V lost 6 bases and J lost 8 bases. Germline values: CDR1 DFQATT, CDR2 SNEGSKA (reference sequence). CDR3 in DNA: TGCAGTGCCCGGACTAGCGGTATCGATGAGCAGTTCTTC. It is translated as CSARTSGIDEQFF.